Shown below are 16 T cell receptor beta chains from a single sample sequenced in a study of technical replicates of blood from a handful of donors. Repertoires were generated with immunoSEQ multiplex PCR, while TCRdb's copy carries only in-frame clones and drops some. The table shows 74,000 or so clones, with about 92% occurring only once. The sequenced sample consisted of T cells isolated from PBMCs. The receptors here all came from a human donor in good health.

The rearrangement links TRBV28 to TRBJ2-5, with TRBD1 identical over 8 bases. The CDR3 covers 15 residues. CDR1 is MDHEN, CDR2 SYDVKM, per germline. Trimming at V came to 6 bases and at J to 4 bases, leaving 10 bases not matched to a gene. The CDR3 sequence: CASRLTGGVGETQYF. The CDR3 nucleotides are TGTGCCAGCAGGTTAACAGGGGGTGTGGGAGAGACCCAGTACTTC. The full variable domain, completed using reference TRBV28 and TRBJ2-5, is DVKVTQSSRYLVKRTGEKVFLECVQDMDHENMFWYRQDPGLGLRLIYFSYDVKMKEKGDIPEGYSVSREKKERFSLILESASTNQTSMYLCASRLTGGVGETQYFGPGTRLLVL.

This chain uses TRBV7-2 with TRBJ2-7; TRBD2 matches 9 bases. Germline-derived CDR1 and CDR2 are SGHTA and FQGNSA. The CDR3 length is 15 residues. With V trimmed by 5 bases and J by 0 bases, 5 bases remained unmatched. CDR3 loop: CASSRTSVNSYEQYF. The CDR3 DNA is TGTGCCAGCAGCCGGACTAGCGTTAACTCCTACGAGCAGTACTTC.

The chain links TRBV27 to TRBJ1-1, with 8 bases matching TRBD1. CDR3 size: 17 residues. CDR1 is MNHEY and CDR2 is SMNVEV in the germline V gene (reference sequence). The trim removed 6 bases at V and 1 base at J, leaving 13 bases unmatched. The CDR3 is CASSPLGDTGGNTEAFF. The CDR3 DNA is TGTGCCAGCAGCCCTTTGGGGGACACAGGGGGGAACACTGAAGCTTTCTTT.

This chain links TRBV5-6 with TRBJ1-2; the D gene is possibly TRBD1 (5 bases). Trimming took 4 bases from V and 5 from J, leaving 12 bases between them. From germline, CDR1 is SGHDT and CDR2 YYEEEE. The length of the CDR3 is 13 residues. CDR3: CASSPGQWYGYTF. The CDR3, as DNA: TGTGCCAGCAGCCCCGGACAATGGTATGGCTACACCTTC.

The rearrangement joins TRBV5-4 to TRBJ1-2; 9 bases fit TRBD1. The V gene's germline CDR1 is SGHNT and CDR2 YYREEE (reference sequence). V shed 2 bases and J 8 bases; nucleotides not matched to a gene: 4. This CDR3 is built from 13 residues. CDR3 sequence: CASSFRDRDGYTF. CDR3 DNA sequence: TGTGCCAGCAGCTTCCGGGACAGGGACGGCTACACCTTC.

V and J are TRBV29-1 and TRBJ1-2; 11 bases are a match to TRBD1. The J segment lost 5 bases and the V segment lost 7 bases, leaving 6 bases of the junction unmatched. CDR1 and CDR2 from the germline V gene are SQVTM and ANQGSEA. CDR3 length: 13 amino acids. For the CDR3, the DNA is TGCAGCGCTAGGACAGGGGGCCAGTATGGCTACACCTTC. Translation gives CSARTGGQYGYTF.

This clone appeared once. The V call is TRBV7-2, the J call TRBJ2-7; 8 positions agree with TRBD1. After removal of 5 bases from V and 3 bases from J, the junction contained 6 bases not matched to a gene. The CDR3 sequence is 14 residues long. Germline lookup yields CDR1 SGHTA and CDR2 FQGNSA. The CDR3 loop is CASSPETGVYEQYF. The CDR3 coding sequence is TGTGCCAGCAGCCCCGAGACAGGGGTCTACGAGCAGTACTTC. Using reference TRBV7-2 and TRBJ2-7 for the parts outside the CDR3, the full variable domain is GAGVSQSPSNKVTEKGKDVELRCDPISGHTALYWYRQSLGQGLEFLIYFQGNSAPDKSGLPSDRFSAERTGGSVSTLTIQRTQQEDSAVYLCASSPETGVYEQYFGPGTRLTVT.

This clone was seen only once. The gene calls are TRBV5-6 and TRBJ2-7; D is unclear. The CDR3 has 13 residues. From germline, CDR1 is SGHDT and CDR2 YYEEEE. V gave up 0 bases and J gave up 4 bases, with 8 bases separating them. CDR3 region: CASSLVAAYEQYF. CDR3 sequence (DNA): TGTGCCAGCAGCTTGGTGGCGGCATACGAGCAGTACTTC.

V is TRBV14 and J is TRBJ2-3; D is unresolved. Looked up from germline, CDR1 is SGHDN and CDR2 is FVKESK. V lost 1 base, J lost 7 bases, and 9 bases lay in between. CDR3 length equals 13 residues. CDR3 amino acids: CASSQVEAYTQYF. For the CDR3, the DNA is TGTGCCAGCAGCCAAGTTGAGGCCTATACGCAGTATTTT.

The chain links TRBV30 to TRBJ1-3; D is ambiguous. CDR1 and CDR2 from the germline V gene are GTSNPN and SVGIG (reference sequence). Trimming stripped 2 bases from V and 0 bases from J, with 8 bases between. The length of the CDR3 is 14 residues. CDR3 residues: CAWSLTSSGNTIYF. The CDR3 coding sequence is TGTGCCTGGAGTCTGACTAGCTCTGGAAACACCATATATTTT.

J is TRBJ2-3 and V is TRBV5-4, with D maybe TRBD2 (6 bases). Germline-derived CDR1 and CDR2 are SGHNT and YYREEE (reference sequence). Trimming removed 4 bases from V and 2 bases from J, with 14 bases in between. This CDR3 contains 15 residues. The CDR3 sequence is CASSREYRSTDTQYF. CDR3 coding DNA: TGTGCCAGCAGCCGGGAGTACAGATCCACAGATACGCAGTATTTT.

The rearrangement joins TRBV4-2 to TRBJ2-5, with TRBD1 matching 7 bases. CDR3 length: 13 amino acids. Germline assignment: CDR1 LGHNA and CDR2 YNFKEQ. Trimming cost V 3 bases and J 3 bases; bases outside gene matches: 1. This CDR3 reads CASSHDREETQYF. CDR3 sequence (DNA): TGTGCCAGCAGCCATGACAGGGAAGAGACCCAGTACTTC.

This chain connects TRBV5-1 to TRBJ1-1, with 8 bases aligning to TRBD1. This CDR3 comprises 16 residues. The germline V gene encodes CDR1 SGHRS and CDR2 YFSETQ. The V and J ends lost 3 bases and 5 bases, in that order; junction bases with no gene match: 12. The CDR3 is CASSSLRTGSATEAFF. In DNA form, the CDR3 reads TGCGCCAGCAGCTCTCTTAGGACAGGGTCGGCGACTGAAGCTTTCTTT. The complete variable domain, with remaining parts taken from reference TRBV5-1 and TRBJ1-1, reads KAGVTQTPRYLIKTRGQQVTLSCSPISGHRSVSWYQQTPGQGLQFLFEYFSETQRNKGNFPGRFSGRQFSNSRSEMNVSTLELGDSALYLCASSSLRTGSATEAFFGQGTRLTVV.

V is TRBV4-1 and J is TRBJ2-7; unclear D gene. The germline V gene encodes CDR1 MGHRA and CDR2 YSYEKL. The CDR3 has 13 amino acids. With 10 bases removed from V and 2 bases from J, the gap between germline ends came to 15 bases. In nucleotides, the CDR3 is TGCGCCACCTCCTCGCGGCTCCCCTACGAGCAGTACTTC. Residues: CATSSRLPYEQYF.

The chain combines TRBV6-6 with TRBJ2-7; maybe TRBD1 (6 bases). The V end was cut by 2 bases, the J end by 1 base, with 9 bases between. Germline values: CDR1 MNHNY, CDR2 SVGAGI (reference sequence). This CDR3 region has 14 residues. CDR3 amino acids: CASSYRDTSYEQYF. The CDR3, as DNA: TGTGCCAGCAGTTACAGGGACACTTCCTACGAGCAGTACTTC.

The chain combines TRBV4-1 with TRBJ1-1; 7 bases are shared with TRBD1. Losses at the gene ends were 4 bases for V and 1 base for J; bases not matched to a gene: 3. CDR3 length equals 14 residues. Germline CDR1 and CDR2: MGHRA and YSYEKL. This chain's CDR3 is CASSLDRENTEAFF. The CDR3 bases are TGCGCCAGCAGCCTAGACAGGGAGAACACTGAAGCTTTCTTT.